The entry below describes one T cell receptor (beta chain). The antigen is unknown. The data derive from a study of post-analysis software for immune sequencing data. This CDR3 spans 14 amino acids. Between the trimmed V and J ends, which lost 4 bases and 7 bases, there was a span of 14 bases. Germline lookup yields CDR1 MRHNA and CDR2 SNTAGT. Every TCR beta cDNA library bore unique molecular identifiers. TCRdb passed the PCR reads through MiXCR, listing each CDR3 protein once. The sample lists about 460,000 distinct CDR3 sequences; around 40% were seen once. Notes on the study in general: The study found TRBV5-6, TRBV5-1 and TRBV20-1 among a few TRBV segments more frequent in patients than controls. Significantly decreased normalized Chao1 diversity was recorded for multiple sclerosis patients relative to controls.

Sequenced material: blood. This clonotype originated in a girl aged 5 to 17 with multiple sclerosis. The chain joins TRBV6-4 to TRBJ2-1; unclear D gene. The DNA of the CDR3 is TGTGCCAGCAGTGCCTTTGGGGTGTTGAATGAGCAGTTCTTC. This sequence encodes CASSAFGVLNEQFF.